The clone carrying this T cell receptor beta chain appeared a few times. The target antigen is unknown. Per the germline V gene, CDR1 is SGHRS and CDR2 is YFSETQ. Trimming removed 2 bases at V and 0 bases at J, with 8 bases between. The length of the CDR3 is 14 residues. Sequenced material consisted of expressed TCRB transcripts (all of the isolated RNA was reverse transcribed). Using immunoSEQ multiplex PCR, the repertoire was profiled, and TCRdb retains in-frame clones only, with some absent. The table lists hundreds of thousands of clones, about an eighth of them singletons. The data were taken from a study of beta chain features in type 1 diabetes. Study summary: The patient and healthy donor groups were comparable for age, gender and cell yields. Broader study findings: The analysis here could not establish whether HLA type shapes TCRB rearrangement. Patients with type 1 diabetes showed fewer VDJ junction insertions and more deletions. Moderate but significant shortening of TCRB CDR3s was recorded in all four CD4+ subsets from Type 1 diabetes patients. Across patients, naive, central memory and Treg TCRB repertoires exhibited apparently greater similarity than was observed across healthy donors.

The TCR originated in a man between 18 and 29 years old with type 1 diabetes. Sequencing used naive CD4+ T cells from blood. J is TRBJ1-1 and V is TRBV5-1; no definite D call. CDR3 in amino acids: CASSFPGVNTEAFF. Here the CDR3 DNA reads TGCGCCAGCAGCTTCCCTGGGGTGAACACTGAAGCTTTCTTT.